This passage covers 9 T cell receptor beta chains from one sample sequenced in a study of blood T cell repertoires in COVID-19. Generated by immunoSEQ multiplex PCR, the TCRdb table keeps only in-frame clones and is missing some. The table has about 130,000 clones, around four fifths seen once; the top ten hold 8% to 10%. The sequencing input was peripheral blood. Receptors were obtained from a man in his forties or fifties with active or convalescent COVID-19.

CDR3 DNA sequence: TGTGCCAGCAAGGGGACTAGAGCTGCAACTAATGAAAAACTGTTTTTT. Protein: CASKGTRAATNEKLFF. The gene calls are TRBV7-8 and TRBJ1-4, with D tentatively TRBD1 (5 bases). CDR1 is SGHVS, CDR2 FQNEAQ, per germline. V was cut by 7 bases and J by 0 bases, with 15 bases left in between. The CDR3 loop spans 16 amino acids.

J is TRBJ2-7 and V is TRBV2, with TRBD1 matching 9 bases. CDR3 length equals 15 residues. The junction had 12 bases not matched to a gene; V was cut back by 8 bases and J by 4 bases. CDR1 and CDR2 (germline): SNHLY, FYNNEI. CDR3: CASVPRRTGVYEQYF. CDR3 DNA sequence: TGTGCCAGCGTACCAAGACGGACAGGGGTGTACGAGCAGTACTTC.

This sequence joins TRBV19 and TRBJ1-5; unclear D gene. This CDR3 has 17 amino acids. Germline V lookup: CDR1 LNHDA, CDR2 SQIVND (reference sequence). The V end lost 6 bases, the J end lost 0 bases, and 18 bases lay between the germline ends. CDR3 sequence (DNA): TGTGCCAGTAGGACCGGGGTAATGCTAAGTAGCAATCAGCCCCAGCATTTT. This translates into CASRTGVMLSSNQPQHF.

The genes are TRBV11-1 and TRBJ2-3; 9 nucleotides match TRBD2. Germline V CDR1 and CDR2: SGHAT, FQDESV (reference sequence). The CDR3 totals 16 residues. V shed 5 bases, J shed 2 bases, and the junction held 8 bases outside the gene matches. The chain's CDR3 is CASSPRLAVLTDTQYF. CDR3 sequence (DNA): TGTGCCAGCAGCCCGAGACTAGCGGTACTCACAGATACGCAGTATTTT.

The V and J genes are TRBV3-1 (or the pseudogene TRBV3-2) and TRBJ1-5; D gene ambiguous. Between the trimmed V and J ends, which lost 1 base and 4 bases, there was a span of 5 bases. Germline V gene data show CDR1 as LGHDT and CDR2 as YNNKEL (reference sequence). The CDR3 is made up of 13 amino acids. The CDR3 nucleotides read TGTGCCAGCAGCCAAGGTTTAAATCAGCCCCAGCATTTT. This sequence encodes CASSQGLNQPQHF.

The chain carries TRBV10-3 and TRBJ1-2; perhaps TRBD1 as D (5 bases). The CDR3 has 14 amino acids. Germline V gives CDR1 ENHRY, CDR2 SYGVKD. V gave up 2 bases and J gave up 4 bases, with 11 bases separating them. The CDR3 here is CAISEGGLFYGYTF. DNA of the CDR3: TGTGCCATCAGTGAGGGGGGACTGTTCTATGGCTACACCTTC.

V is TRBV2 and J is TRBJ1-5; the D is unclear. Germline CDR1 and CDR2: SNHLY and FYNNEI. The V and J ends lost 7 bases and 7 bases respectively, with 17 bases between them. The CDR3 has 14 residues. CDR3 protein: CASTPGRAGQPQHF. The CDR3 bases are TGTGCCAGCACCCCAGGACGCGCGGGGCAGCCCCAGCATTTT.

The chain employs TRBV29-1 and TRBJ1-1, with D unresolved. Per the germline V gene, CDR1 is SQVTM and CDR2 is ANQGSEA. The ends were cut back, 6 bases at V and 3 bases at J, with 11 bases in the middle. The CDR3 spans 12 residues. The CDR3 protein is CSVRKIHTEAFF. In nucleotides, the CDR3 is TGCAGCGTGCGTAAGATTCACACTGAAGCTTTCTTT.

This clone was found a few times. The chain has TRBV7-9 and TRBJ2-3; 9 bases fit TRBD2. Germline V lookup: CDR1 SEHNR, CDR2 FQNEAQ (reference sequence). The ends lost 6 bases at V and 1 base at J; junction bases unmatched: 2. The length of the CDR3 is 14 residues. This CDR3 is CASRERGGTDTQYF. CDR3 DNA: TGTGCCAGCAGAGAGCGGGGGGGCACAGATACGCAGTATTTT.